Below, 20 T cell receptor beta chains from the same sample are listed, as sequenced in a study of blood T cell repertoires in COVID-19. Assay: immunoSEQ multiplex PCR; the TCRdb copy retains only in-frame clones and omits some. The data contain over 110,000 clones, 80% to 90% of them singletons. Sample: peripheral blood. These receptor sequences come from a woman in her 50s with acute or convalescent COVID-19.

The gene calls are TRBV28 and TRBJ1-6, with TRBD1 identical over 8 bases. CDR1 is MDHEN, CDR2 SYDVKM, per germline. J was trimmed by 9 bases and V by 7 bases; bases with no gene match: 14. The CDR3 covers 16 residues. The CDR3 is CASTTPGQVFGSPLHF. The CDR3 nucleotides are TGTGCCAGCACCACTCCGGGACAGGTTTTTGGTTCACCCCTCCACTTT.

The chain uses TRBV5-6 and TRBJ1-5; 8 bases match TRBD1. With V trimmed by 2 bases and J by 6 bases, 4 bases remained unmatched. The CDR3 consists of 14 residues. Germline CDR1 reads SGHDT; CDR2 reads YYEEEE. In DNA form, the CDR3 reads TGTGCCAGCAGCTTCGGACAGGGAAGTCAGCCCCAGCATTTT. This encodes CASSFGQGSQPQHF.

V is TRBV4-2 and J is TRBJ2-3; 9 bases match TRBD2. Unmatched junction bases numbered 7, after V lost 4 bases and J lost 2 bases. Germline assignment: CDR1 LGHNA and CDR2 YNFKEQ. CDR3 length equals 16 residues. This CDR3 is CASSPPGGRDTDTQYF. CDR3 DNA: TGTGCCAGCAGCCCTCCCGGCGGGAGGGACACAGATACGCAGTATTTT.

The V and J genes are TRBV5-1 and TRBJ2-3; 9 nucleotides match TRBD2. The V gene end was trimmed by 4 bases and the J gene end by 2 bases; junction bases not matched to a gene: 8. The CDR3 is 16 amino acids. Germline V gene data show CDR1 as SGHRS and CDR2 as YFSETQ. Here the CDR3 reads CASSPGIAGATDTQYF. The CDR3 DNA follows: TGCGCCAGCAGCCCCGGAATAGCGGGGGCCACAGATACGCAGTATTTT. The full variable domain, with the rest looked up from reference TRBV5-1 and TRBJ2-3, is KAGVTQTPRYLIKTRGQQVTLSCSPISGHRSVSWYQQTPGQGLQFLFEYFSETQRNKGNFPGRFSGRQFSNSRSEMNVSTLELGDSALYLCASSPGIAGATDTQYFGPGTRLTVL.

The chain recombines TRBV19 with TRBJ1-5, with D possibly being TRBD1 (5 bases). CDR3 length: 15 residues. Between the trimmed V and J ends, which lost 6 bases and 5 bases, there was a span of 17 bases. From germline, CDR1 is LNHDA and CDR2 SQIVND (reference sequence). CDR3 in DNA: TGTGCCAGTAGGCATCTGCAGGGAACCCATCAGCCCCAGCATTTT. Protein product: CASRHLQGTHQPQHF.

The chain has TRBV19 and TRBJ1-1; D not resolved. The CDR3 has 13 amino acids. V was trimmed by 3 bases and J by 6 bases, leaving 11 bases between them. From germline, CDR1 is LNHDA and CDR2 SQIVND (reference sequence). The CDR3 region is CASSIISGSEAFF. For the CDR3, the DNA is TGTGCCAGTAGTATTATAAGCGGCTCTGAAGCTTTCTTT. The variable domain in full, with the rest retrieved from reference TRBV19 and TRBJ1-1, is DGGITQSPKYLFRKEGQNVTLSCEQNLNHDAMYWYRQDPGQGLRLIYYSQIVNDFQKGDIAEGYSVSREKKESFPLTVTSAQKNPTAFYLCASSIISGSEAFFGQGTRLTVV.

The chain is built from TRBV19 and TRBJ1-5; TRBD1 matches at 7 bases. V shed 9 bases, J shed 3 bases, and the junction held 14 bases outside the gene matches. This CDR3 region has 16 residues. Per germline, CDR1 LNHDA and CDR2 SQIVND (reference sequence). As DNA, the CDR3 is TGTGCCAGCGGGACGGATGGGACAGATATCAATCAGCCCCAGCATTTT. As protein: CASGTDGTDINQPQHF.

V usage is TRBV5-6 and J usage is TRBJ2-7; a possible D gene is TRBD1 (5 bases). Germline assignment: CDR1 SGHDT and CDR2 YYEEEE. V lost 0 bases, J lost 2 bases, and 6 bases lay in between. The length of the CDR3 is 13 residues. Written as DNA, the CDR3 is TGTGCCAGCAGCTTGGCAGGGACCTACGAGCAGTACTTC. Encoded protein: CASSLAGTYEQYF.

The chain employs TRBV10-1 and TRBJ2-1; TRBD2 matches 12 bases. Unmatched junction bases numbered 7, after V lost 5 bases and J lost 8 bases. CDR1 WNHNN and CDR2 SYGVQD come from the germline V gene (reference sequence). This CDR3 is 15 amino acids long. CDR3 region: CASSNLAGGPYEQFF. The CDR3 DNA sequence: TGCGCCAGCAGTAACCTAGCGGGAGGGCCGTATGAGCAGTTCTTC.

The chain joins TRBV19 to TRBJ2-1; 7 positions agree with TRBD1. V lost 6 bases to trimming and J lost 5 bases; unmatched junction nucleotides: 10. Germline V gives CDR1 LNHDA, CDR2 SQIVND (reference sequence). This CDR3 region has 15 residues. The DNA of the CDR3 is TGTGCCAGTAGGAGCTGGGGACAGAGAAACAATGAGCAGTTCTTC. Its translation is CASRSWGQRNNEQFF. Drawing the rest from reference TRBV19 and TRBJ2-1, the complete variable domain is DGGITQSPKYLFRKEGQNVTLSCEQNLNHDAMYWYRQDPGQGLRLIYYSQIVNDFQKGDIAEGYSVSREKKESFPLTVTSAQKNPTAFYLCASRSWGQRNNEQFFGPGTRLTVL.

This clone appeared once. The rearrangement joins TRBV19 to TRBJ2-7, with 8 bases that match TRBD1. The CDR3 runs 15 residues. V trimming: 5 bases; J trimming: 4 bases; junction bases outside the gene matches: 10. In germline, CDR1 is LNHDA, CDR2 SQIVND (reference sequence). In DNA, the CDR3 is TGTGCCAGTAGTCGCCGAGGGGACAGGAGGTACGAGCAGTACTTC. This gives the protein CASSRRGDRRYEQYF. Filled out from reference TRBV19 and TRBJ2-7, the complete variable domain reads DGGITQSPKYLFRKEGQNVTLSCEQNLNHDAMYWYRQDPGQGLRLIYYSQIVNDFQKGDIAEGYSVSREKKESFPLTVTSAQKNPTAFYLCASSRRGDRRYEQYFGPGTRLTVT.

This chain joins TRBV2 and TRBJ1-4; D gene ambiguous. The CDR3 loop spans 12 amino acids. The germline V gene has CDR1 SNHLY and CDR2 FYNNEI. V was clipped by 5 bases and J by 6 bases, with 7 bases between them. CDR3 sequence reads: CASSRVDEKLFF. The CDR3 nucleotides are TGTGCCAGCAGTCGGGTGGATGAAAAACTGTTTTTT.

The chain has TRBV10-2 and TRBJ1-3; weak D call: TRBD1 (6 bases). The V and J ends lost 6 bases and 3 bases respectively, with 9 bases between them. This CDR3 contains 13 residues. Looked up from germline, CDR1 is WSHSY and CDR2 is SAAADI. The CDR3 region has the DNA TGCGCCAGCAGGGGCAGGGGTGGAAACACCATATATTTT. It encodes CASRGRGGNTIYF.

The rearrangement joins TRBV6-1 to TRBJ2-5; 11 bases agree with TRBD2. J gave up 2 bases and V 4 bases, and 9 bases lay outside the gene matches. Germline V gene data show CDR1 as MNHNS and CDR2 as SASEGT. The CDR3 loop spans 17 amino acids. The CDR3 sequence: CASSVGLAGGLQETQYF. DNA of the CDR3: TGTGCCAGCAGTGTCGGATTAGCGGGGGGGTTGCAAGAGACCCAGTACTTC.

J is TRBJ2-7 and V is TRBV15; 12 bases match TRBD2. Trimming removed 8 bases from V and 3 bases from J; junction bases left unmatched: 5. The germline gives CDR1 LNHNV, CDR2 YYDKDF (reference sequence). The CDR3 has 14 residues. The CDR3 DNA is TGTGCCACCTCCCTAGCGGGAGGGCGCTACGAGCAGTACTTC. Protein product: CATSLAGGRYEQYF.

V usage is TRBV25-1 and J usage is TRBJ2-4; weak D call: TRBD2 (6 bases). CDR3 length: 17 amino acids. V lost 4 bases, J lost 1 base, and 17 bases lay in between. Germline V gives CDR1 MGHDK, CDR2 SYGVNS. The DNA of the CDR3 is TGTGCCAGCAGTGGGCTCGGGAGCGACTCGGCCAAAAACATTCAGTACTTC. Encoded protein: CASSGLGSDSAKNIQYF.

The rearrangement links TRBV2 to TRBJ1-4; 8 bases are shared with TRBD1. The CDR3 extends over 15 amino acids. Germline V lookup: CDR1 SNHLY, CDR2 FYNNEI. V was clipped by 6 bases and J by 8 bases; unmatched bases: 11. The CDR3 is CASSDLTGVREKLFF. Written as DNA, the CDR3 is TGTGCCAGCAGCGATCTGACAGGGGTACGCGAAAAACTGTTTTTT.

This chain links TRBV5-8 with TRBJ2-1, with D possibly TRBD2 on 6 matching bases. The CDR3 spans 16 residues. Germline CDR1 is SGHTS and CDR2 is YDEGEE. Trimming shortened V by 1 base and J by 0 bases, and 11 bases separated the two germline ends. The CDR3 loop reads CASSLLRGSSYNEQFF. DNA of the CDR3: TGTGCCAGCAGCTTGCTGCGGGGCAGCTCCTACAATGAGCAGTTCTTC. The whole variable domain, remainder taken from reference TRBV5-8 and TRBJ2-1, is EAGVTQSPTHLIKTRGQQATLRCSPISGHTSVYWYQQALGLGLQFLLWYDEGEERNRGNFPPRFSGRQFPNYSSELNVNALELEDSALYLCASSLLRGSSYNEQFFGPGTRLTVL.

V and J are TRBV10-3 and TRBJ1-5; 7 bases map to TRBD1. Per germline, CDR1 ENHRY and CDR2 SYGVKD. V gave up 5 bases and J gave up 1 base; unmatched junction bases: 5. The CDR3 runs 15 residues. CDR3 region: CAISKTGVSNQPQHF. DNA of the CDR3: TGTGCCATCAGTAAAACAGGGGTAAGCAATCAGCCCCAGCATTTT.

This chain joins TRBV6-5 and TRBJ1-2; D perhaps matches TRBD1 (5 bases). CDR1 MNHEY and CDR2 SVGAGI come from the germline V gene. This CDR3 has 14 residues. V lost 2 bases, J lost 4 bases, and 11 bases lay in between. CDR3 in amino acids: CASSYTAGPYGYTF. CDR3 nucleotide sequence: TGTGCCAGCAGTTACACCGCAGGGCCCTATGGCTACACCTTC.